This entry describes one T cell receptor beta chain. This sample was included in a study of blood T cell repertoires in COVID-19. Study-level information: Both acute and convalescent COVID-19 samples were obtained from the United States, Italy and Spain.

Measured with immunoSEQ multiplex PCR; TCRdb has only the in-frame clones, and not every one. Among about 260,000 clones listed, roughly 86% were seen once. The CDR3 is made up of 15 amino acids. The ends were cut back, 4 bases at V and 6 bases at J, with 17 bases in the middle. CDR1 and CDR2 (germline): SGDLS, YYNGEE. The TCR comes from a human donor in a cohort sampled during active COVID-19. The V call is TRBV9, the J call TRBJ1-5; D is perhaps TRBD1 (6 bases). Sample: peripheral blood. The CDR3 DNA reads as TGTGCCAGCAGCAAAGGGGGGGCGCGGAGTCAGCCCCAGCATTTT. Protein: CASSKGGARSQPQHF. The whole variable domain, filled in from reference TRBV9 and TRBJ1-5, reads DSGVTQTPKHLITATGQRVTLRCSPRSGDLSVYWYQQSLDQGLQFLIQYYNGEERAKGNILERFSAQQFPDLHSELNLSSLELGDSALYFCASSKGGARSQPQHFGDGTRLSIL.